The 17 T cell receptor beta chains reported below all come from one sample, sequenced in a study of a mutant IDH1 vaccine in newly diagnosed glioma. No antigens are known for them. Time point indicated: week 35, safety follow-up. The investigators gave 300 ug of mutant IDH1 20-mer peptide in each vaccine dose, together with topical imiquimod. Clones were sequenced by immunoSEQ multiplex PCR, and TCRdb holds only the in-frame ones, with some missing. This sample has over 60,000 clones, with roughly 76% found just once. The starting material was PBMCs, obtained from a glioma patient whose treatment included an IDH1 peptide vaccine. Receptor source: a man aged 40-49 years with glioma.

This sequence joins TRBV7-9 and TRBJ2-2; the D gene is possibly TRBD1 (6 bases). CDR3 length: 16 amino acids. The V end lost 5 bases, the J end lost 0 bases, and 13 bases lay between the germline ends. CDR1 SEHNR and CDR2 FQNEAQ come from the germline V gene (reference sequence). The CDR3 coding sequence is TGTGCCAGCAGCCCCGACAGGAGCGCGAACACCGGGGAGCTGTTTTTT. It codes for CASSPDRSANTGELFF.

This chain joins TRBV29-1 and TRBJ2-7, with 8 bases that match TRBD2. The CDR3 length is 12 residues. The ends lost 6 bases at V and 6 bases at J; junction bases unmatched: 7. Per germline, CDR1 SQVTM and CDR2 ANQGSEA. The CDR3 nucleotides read TGCAGCGTCTCCTCGGCGGGGGGCGAGCAGTACTTC. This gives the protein CSVSSAGGEQYF.

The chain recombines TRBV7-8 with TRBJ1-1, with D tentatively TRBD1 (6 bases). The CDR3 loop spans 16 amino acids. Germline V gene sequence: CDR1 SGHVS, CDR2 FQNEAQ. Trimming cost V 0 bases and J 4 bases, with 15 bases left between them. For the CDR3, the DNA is TGTGCCAGCAGCTTAGCGGACACAGGGTCCCCCACTGAAGCTTTCTTT. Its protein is CASSLADTGSPTEAFF.

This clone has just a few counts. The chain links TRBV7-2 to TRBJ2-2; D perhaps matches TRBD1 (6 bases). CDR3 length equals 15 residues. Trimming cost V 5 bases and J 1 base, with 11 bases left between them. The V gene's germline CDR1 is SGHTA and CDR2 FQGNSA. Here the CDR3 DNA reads TGTGCCAGCAGCCGGGACACCTGGAACACCGGGGAGCTGTTTTTT. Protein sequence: CASSRDTWNTGELFF.

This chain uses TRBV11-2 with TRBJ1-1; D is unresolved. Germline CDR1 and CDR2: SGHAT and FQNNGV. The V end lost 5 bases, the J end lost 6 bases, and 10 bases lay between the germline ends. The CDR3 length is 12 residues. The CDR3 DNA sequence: TGTGCCAGCAGCGTCCAAGTTTCTGAAGCTTTCTTT. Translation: CASSVQVSEAFF.

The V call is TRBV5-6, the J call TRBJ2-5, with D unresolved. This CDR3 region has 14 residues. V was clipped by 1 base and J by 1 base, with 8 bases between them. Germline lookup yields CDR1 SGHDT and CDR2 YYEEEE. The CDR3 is CASSLLTRQETQYF. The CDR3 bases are TGTGCCAGCAGCTTGTTGACACGCCAAGAGACCCAGTACTTC.

CDR3 nucleotides: TGTGCCAGCAGCGTAGGGCTCCATGAGCAGTTCTTC. This codes for CASSVGLHEQFF. The rearrangement links TRBV9 to TRBJ2-1, with no clear D. The V gene's germline CDR1 is SGDLS and CDR2 YYNGEE. The length of the CDR3 is 12 residues. The germline V and J ends were trimmed by 0 bases and 8 bases, with 6 bases remaining between them.

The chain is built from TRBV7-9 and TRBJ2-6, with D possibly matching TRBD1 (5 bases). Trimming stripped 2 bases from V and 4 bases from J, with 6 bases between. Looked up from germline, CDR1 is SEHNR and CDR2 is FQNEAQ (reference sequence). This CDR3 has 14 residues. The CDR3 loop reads CASSLRTGANVLTF. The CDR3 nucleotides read TGTGCCAGCAGCTTAAGGACAGGGGCCAACGTCCTGACTTTC.

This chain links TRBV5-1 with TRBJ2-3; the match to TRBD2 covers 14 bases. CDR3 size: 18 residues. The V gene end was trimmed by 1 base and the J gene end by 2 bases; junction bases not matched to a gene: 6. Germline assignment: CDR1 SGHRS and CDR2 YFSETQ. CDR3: CASSLLTSGRAVTDTQYF. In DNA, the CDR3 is TGCGCCAGCAGCTTGTTGACTAGCGGGAGGGCCGTCACAGATACGCAGTATTTT.

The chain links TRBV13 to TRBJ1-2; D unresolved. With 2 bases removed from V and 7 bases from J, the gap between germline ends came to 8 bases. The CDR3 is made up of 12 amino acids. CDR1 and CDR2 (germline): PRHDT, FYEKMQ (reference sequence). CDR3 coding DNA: TGTGCCAGCAGCTTACAGGACGGTGGCTACACCTTC. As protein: CASSLQDGGYTF.

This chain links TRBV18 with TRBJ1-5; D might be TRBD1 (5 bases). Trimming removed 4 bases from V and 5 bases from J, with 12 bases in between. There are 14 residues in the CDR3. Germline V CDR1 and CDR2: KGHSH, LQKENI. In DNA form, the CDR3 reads TGTGCCAGCTCACGGGACGGGGGGGATCAGCCCCAGCATTTT. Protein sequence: CASSRDGGDQPQHF. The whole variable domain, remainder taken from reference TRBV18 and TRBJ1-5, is NAGVMQNPRHLVRRRGQEARLRCSPMKGHSHVYWYRQLPEEGLKFMVYLQKENIIDESGMPKERFSAEFPKEGPSILRIQQVVRGDSAAYFCASSRDGGDQPQHFGDGTRLSIL.

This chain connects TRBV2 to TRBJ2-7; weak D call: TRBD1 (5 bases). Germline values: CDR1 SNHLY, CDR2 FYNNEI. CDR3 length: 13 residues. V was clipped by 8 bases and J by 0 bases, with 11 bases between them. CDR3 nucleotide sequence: TGTGCCAGCGAGCCAGGGTCCTCCTACGAGCAGTACTTC. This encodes CASEPGSSYEQYF.

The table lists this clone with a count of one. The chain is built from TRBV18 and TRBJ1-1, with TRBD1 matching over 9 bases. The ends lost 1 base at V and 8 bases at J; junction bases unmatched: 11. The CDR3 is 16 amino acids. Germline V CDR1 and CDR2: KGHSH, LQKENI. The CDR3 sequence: CASSPLGGGQGNEAFF. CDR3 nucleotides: TGTGCCAGCTCACCACTGGGCGGAGGACAGGGGAACGAAGCTTTCTTT.

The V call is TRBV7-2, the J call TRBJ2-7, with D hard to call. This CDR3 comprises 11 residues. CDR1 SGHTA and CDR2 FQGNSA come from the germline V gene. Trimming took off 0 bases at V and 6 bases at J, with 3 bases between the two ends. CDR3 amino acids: CASSLAAEQYF. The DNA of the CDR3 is TGTGCCAGCAGCTTAGCGGCCGAGCAGTACTTC.

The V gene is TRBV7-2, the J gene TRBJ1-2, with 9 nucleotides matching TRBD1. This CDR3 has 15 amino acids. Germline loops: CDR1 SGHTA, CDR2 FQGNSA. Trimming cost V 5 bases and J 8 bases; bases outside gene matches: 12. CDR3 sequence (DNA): TGTGCCAGCAGCGAACTCCCGGGACAGGGCGAAGGCTACACCTTC. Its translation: CASSELPGQGEGYTF.

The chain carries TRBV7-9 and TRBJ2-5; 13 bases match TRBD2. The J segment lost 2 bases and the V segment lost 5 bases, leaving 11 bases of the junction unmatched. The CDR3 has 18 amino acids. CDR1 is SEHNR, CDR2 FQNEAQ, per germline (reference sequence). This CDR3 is CASSPPRLAGGLQETQYF. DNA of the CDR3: TGTGCCAGCAGCCCTCCCCGACTAGCGGGGGGCTTACAAGAGACCCAGTACTTC.

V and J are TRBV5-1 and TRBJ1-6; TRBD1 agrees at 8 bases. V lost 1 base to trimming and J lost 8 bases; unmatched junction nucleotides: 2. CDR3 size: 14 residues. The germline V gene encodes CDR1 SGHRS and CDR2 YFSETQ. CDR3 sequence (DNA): TGCGCCAGCAGCTTGCCAGGGGGCGATTCACCCCTCCACTTT. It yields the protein CASSLPGGDSPLHF.